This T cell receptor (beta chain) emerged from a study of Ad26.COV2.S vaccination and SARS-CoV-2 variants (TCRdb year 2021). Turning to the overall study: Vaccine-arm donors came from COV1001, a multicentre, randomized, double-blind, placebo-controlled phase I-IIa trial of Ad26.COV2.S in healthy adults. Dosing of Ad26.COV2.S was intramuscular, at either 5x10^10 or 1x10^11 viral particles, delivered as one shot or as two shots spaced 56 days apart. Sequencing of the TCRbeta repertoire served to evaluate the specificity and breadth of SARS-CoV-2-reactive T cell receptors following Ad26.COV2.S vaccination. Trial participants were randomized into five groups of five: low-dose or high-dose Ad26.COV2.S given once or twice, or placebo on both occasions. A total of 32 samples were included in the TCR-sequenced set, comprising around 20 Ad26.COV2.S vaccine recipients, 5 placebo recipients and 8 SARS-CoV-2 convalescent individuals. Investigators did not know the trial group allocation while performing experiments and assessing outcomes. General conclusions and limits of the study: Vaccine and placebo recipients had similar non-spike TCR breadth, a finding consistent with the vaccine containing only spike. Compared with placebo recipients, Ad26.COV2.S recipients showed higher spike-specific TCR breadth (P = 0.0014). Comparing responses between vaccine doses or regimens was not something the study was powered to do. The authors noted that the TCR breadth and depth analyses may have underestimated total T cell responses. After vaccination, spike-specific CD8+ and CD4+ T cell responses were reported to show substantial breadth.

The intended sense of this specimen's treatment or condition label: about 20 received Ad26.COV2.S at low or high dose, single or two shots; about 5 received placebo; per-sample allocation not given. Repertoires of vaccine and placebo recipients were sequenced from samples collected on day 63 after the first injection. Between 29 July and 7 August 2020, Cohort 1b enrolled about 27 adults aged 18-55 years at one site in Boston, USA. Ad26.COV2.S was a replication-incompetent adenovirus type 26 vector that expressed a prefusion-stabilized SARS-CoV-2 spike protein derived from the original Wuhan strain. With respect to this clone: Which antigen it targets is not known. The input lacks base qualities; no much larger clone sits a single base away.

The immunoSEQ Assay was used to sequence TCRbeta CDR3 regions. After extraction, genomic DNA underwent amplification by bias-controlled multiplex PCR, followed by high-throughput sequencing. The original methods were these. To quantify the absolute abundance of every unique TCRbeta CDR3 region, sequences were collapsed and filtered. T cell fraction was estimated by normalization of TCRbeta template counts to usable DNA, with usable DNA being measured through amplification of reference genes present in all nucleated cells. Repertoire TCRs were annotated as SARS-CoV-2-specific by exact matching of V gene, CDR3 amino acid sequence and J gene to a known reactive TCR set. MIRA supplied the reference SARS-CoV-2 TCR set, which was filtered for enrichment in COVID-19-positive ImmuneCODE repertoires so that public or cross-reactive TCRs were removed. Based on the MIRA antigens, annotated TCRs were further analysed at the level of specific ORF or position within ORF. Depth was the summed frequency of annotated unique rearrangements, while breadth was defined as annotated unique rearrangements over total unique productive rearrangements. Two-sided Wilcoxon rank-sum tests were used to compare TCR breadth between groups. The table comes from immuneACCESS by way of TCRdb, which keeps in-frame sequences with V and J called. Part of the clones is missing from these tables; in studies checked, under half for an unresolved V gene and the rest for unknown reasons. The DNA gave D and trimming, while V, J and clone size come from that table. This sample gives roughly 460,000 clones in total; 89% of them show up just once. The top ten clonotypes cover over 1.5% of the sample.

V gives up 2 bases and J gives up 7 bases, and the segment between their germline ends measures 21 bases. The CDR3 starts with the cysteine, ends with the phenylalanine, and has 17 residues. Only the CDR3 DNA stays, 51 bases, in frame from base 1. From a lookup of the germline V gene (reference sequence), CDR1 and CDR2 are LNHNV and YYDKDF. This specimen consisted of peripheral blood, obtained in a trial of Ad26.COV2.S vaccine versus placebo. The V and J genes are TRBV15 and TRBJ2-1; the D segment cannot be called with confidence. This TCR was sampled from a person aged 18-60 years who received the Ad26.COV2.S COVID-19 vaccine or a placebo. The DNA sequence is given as TGTGCCACCAGCAGAACAGACCTGGTAGTAGCCTTGAATGAGCAGTTCTTC. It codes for CATSRTDLVVALNEQFF. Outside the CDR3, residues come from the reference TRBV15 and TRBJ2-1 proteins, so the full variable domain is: DAMVIQNPRYQVTQFGKPVTLSCSQTLNHNVMYWYQQKSSQAPKLLFHYYDKDFNNEADTPDNFQSRRPNTSFCFLDIRSPGLGDTAMYLCATSRTDLVVALNEQFFGPGTRLTVL.